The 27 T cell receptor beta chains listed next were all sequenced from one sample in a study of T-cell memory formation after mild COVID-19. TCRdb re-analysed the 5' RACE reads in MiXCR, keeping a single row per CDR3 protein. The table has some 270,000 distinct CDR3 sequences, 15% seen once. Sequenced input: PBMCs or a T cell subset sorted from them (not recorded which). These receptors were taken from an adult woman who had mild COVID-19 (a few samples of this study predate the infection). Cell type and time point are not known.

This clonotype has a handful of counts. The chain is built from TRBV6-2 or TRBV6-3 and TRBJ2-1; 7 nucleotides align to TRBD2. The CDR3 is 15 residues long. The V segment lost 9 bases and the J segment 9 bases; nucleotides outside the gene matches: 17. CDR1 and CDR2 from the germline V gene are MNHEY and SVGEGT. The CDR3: CARWESGTPRGEQFF. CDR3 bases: TGTGCCAGGTGGGAGAGCGGGACTCCTCGAGGTGAGCAGTTCTTC.

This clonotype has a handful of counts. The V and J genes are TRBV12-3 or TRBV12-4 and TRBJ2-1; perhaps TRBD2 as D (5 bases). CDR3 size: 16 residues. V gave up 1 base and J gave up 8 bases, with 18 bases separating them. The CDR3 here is CASSLVGIPSEDEQFF. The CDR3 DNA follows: TGTGCCAGCAGTTTAGTGGGGATCCCTTCGGAGGATGAGCAGTTCTTC.

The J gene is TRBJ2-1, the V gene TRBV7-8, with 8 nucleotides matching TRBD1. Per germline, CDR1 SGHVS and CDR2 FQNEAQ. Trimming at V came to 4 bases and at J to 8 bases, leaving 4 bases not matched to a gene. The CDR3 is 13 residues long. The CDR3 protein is CASSYRTGYEQFF. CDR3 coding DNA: TGTGCCAGCAGCTACCGGACAGGGTATGAGCAGTTCTTC.

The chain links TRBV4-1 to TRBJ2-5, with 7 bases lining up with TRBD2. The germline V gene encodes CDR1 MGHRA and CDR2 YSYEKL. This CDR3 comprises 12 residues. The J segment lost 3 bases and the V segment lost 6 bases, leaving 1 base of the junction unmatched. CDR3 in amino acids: CASSGREETQYF. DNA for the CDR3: TGCGCCAGCAGTGGGAGGGAAGAGACCCAGTACTTC.

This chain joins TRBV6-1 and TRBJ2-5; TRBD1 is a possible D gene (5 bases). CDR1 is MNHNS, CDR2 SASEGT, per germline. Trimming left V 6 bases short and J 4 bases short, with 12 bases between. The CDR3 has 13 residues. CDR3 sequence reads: CASRDWTRETQYF. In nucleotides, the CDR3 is TGTGCCAGCAGGGATTGGACACGAGAGACCCAGTACTTC.

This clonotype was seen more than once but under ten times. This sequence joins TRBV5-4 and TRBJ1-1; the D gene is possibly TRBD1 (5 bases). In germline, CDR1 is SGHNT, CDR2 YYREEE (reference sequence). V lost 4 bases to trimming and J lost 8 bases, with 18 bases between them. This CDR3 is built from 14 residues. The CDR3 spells CASSVGGSGPEAFF. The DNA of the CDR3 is TGTGCCAGCAGCGTGGGGGGTTCAGGGCCCGAAGCTTTCTTT.

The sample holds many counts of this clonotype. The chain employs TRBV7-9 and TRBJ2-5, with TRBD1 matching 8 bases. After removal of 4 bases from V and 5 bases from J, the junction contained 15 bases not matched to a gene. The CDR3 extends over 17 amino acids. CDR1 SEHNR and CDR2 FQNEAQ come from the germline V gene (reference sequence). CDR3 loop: CASSSARTGRLLETQYF. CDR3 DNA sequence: TGTGCCAGCAGCTCAGCCAGGACAGGGCGGTTGTTGGAGACCCAGTACTTC. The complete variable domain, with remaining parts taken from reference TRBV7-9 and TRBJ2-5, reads DTGVSQNPRHKITKRGQNVTFRCDPISEHNRLYWYRQTLGQGPEFLTYFQNEAQLEKSRLLSDRFSAERPKGSFSTLEIQRTEQGDSAMYLCASSSARTGRLLETQYFGPGTRLLVL.

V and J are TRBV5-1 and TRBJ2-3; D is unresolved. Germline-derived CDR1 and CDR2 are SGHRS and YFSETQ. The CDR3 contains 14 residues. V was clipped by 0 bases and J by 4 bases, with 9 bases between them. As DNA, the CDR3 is TGCGCCAGCAGCTTGGCTTACTTGGCAGATACGCAGTATTTT. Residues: CASSLAYLADTQYF.

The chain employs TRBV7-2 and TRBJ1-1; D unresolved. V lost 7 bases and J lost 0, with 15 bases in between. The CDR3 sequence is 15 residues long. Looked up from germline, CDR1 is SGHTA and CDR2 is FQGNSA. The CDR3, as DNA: TGTGCCAGCACCCGCGCCGGCAGCATGAACACTGAAGCTTTCTTT. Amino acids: CASTRAGSMNTEAFF.

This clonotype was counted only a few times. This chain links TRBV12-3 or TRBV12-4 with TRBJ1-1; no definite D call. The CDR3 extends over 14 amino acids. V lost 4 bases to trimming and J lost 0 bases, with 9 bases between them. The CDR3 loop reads CASSYGLLNTEAFF. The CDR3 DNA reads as TGTGCCAGCAGTTATGGGCTCTTGAACACTGAAGCTTTCTTT.

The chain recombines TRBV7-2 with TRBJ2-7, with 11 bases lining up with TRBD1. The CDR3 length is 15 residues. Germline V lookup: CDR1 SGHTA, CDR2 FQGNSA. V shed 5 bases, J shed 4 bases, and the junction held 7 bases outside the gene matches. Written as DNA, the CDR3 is TGTGCCAGCAGCCCGAGGGGGACAGGGGGGTACGAGCAGTACTTC. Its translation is CASSPRGTGGYEQYF.

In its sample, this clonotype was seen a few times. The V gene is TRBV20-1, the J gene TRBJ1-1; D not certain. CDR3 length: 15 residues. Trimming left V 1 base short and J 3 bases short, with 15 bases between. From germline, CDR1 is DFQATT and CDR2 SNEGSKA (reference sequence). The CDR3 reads CSARGIGRGDTEAFF. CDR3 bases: TGCAGTGCTAGAGGAATCGGAAGAGGCGACACTGAAGCTTTCTTT.

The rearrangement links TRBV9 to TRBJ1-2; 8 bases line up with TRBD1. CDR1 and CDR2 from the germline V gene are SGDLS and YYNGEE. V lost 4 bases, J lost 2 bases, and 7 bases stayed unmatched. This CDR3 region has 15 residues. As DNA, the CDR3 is TGTGCCAGCAGCCCCCGGACAGGGCTGAACTATGGCTACACCTTC. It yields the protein CASSPRTGLNYGYTF.

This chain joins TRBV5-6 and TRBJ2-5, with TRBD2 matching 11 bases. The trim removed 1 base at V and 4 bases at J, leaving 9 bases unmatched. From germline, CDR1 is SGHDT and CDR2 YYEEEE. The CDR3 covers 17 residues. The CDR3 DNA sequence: TGTGCCAGCAGCTTGAAACTAGCGGGAGCGGTAGGAGAGACCCAGTACTTC. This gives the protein CASSLKLAGAVGETQYF.

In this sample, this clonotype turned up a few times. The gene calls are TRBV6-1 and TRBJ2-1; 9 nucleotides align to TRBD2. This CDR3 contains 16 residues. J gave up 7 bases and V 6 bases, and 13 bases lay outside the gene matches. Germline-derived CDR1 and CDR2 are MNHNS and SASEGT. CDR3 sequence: CASSSHPSGGKNEQFF. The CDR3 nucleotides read TGTGCCAGCAGCTCTCATCCAAGCGGGGGGAAGAATGAGCAGTTCTTC.

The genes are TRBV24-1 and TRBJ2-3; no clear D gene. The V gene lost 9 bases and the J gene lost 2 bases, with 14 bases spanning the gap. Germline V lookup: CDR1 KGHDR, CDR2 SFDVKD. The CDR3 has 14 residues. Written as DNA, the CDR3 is TGTGCCACCTCTGGGCTGCTCCTCACAGATACGCAGTATTTT. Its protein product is CATSGLLLTDTQYF.

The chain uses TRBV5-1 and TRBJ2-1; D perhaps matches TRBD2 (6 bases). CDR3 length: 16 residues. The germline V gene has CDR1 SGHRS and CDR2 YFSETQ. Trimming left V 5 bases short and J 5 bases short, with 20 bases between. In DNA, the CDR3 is TGCGCCAGCAGTCGTCCTAGGGAGGACTCTAACAATGAGCAGTTCTTC. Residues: CASSRPREDSNNEQFF.

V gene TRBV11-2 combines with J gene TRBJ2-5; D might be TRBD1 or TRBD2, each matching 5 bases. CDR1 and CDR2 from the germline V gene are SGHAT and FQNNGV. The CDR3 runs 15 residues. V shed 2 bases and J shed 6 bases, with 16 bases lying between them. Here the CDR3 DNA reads TGTGCCAGCAGCTTATTAGTTGGGGGTTCGAAGACCCAGTACTTC. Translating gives CASSLLVGGSKTQYF.

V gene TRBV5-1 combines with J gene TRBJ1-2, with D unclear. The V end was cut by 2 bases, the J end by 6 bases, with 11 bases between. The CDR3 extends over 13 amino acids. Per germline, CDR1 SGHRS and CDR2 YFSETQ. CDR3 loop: CASSFGDIHGYTF. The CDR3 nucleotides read TGCGCCAGCAGCTTTGGGGATATTCATGGCTACACCTTC.

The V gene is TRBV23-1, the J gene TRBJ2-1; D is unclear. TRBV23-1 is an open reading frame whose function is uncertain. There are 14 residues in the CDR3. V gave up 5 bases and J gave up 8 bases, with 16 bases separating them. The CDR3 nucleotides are TGCGCCAGCAGTGCTGCCGAGTCTCGTTATGAGCAGTTCTTC. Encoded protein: CASSAAESRYEQFF.

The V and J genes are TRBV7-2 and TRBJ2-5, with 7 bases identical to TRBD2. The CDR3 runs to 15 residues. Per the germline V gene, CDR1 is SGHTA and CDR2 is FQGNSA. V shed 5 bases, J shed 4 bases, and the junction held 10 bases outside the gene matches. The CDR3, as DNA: TGTGCCAGCAGCCCCGGACTGAGCGGGACAGAGACCCAGTACTTC. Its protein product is CASSPGLSGTETQYF. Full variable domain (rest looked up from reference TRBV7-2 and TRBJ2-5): GAGVSQSPSNKVTEKGKDVELRCDPISGHTALYWYRQSLGQGLEFLIYFQGNSAPDKSGLPSDRFSAERTGGSVSTLTIQRTQQEDSAVYLCASSPGLSGTETQYFGPGTRLLVL.

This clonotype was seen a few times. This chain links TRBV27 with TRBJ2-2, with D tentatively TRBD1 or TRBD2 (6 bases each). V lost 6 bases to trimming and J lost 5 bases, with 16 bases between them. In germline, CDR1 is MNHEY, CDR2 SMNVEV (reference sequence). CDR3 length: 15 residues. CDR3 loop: CASRSLEGGTGELFF. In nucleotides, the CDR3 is TGTGCCAGCAGGTCCTTAGAAGGGGGGACCGGGGAGCTGTTTTTT.

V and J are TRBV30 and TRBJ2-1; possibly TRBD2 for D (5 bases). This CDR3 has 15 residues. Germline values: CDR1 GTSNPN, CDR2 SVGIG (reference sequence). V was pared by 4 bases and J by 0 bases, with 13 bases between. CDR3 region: CAWTSGESSYNEQFF. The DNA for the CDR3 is TGTGCCTGGACATCCGGGGAGAGCTCCTACAATGAGCAGTTCTTC.

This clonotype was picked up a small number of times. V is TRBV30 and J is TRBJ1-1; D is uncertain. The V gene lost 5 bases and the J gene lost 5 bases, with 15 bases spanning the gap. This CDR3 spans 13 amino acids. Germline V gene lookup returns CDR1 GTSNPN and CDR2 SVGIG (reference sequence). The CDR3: CAWGRTAGTEAFF. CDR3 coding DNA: TGTGCCTGGGGAAGGACTGCGGGAACTGAAGCTTTCTTT.

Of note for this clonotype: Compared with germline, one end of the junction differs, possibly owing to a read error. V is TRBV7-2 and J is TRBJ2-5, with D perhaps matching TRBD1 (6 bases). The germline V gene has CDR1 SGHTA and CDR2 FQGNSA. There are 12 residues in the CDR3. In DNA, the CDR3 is TGTGCCAGCAGCACGGACAGAGAGACCCAGCACTTC. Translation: CASSTDRETQHF. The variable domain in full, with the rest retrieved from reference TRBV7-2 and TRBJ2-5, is GAGVSQSPSNKVTEKGKDVELRCDPISGHTALYWYRQSLGQGLEFLIYFQGNSAPDKSGLPSDRFSAERTGGSVSTLTIQRTQQEDSAVYLCASSTDRETQHFGPGTRLLVL.

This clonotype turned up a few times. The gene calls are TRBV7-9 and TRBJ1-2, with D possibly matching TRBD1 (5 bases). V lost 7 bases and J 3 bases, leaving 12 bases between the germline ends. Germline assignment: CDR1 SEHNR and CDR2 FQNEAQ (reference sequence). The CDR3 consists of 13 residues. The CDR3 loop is CASTTEGDYGYTF. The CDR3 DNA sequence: TGTGCCAGCACCACGGAAGGGGACTATGGCTACACCTTC. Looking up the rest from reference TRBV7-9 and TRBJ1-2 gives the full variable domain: DTGVSQNPRHKITKRGQNVTFRCDPISEHNRLYWYRQTLGQGPEFLTYFQNEAQLEKSRLLSDRFSAERPKGSFSTLEIQRTEQGDSAMYLCASTTEGDYGYTFGSGTRLTVV.

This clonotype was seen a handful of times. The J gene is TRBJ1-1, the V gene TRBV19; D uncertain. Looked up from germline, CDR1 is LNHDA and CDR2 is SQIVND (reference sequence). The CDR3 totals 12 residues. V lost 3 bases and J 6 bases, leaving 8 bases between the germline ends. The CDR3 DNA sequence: TGTGCCAGTAGTATCGGGCAGTCTGAAGCTTTCTTT. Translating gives CASSIGQSEAFF.